This note documents a single TCR beta chain sequence. Its antigen is undetermined. One blood sample of about 2.3 ml was taken from each donor. The data were obtained in a study of monozygotic twins with inflammatory bowel disease. cDNA synthesis was performed in eight separate reactions for each sample. With the 5' RACE reads reprocessed, TCRdb shows one record per CDR3 protein and no DNA. The sample totals a few hundred thousand distinct CDR3 sequences. General study findings and limits: Similarity of repertoires did not differ between concordant and discordant twins, possibly from limited power.

This sequence was found in a human donor with ulcerative colitis or Crohn's disease, or a healthy co-twin of an affected twin (not recorded which). Sequencing input: blood.

The CDR3 is CSAPRTGITGELFF. The chain couples TRBV20-1 to TRBJ2-2; TCRdb's D call of TRBD1 is untestable without DNA. CDR3 length: 14 amino acids. Germline CDR1 and CDR2: DFQATT and SNEGSKA (reference sequence).